A selection of T cell receptor beta chains follows, all from one sample in a study of blood T cell repertoires in COVID-19. Libraries were prepared by immunoSEQ multiplex PCR; TCRdb keeps only in-frame clonotypes and omits some of them. The sample lists under 200,000 clones; 82% were seen once. Input material: PBMCs or T cells enriched from blood (not recorded which). The receptors derive from a man between 60 and 75 years old who had recovered from COVID-19. Both conserved end residues are part of each CDR3. The order of the fields is V gene, J gene, D gene, clone size, CDR3 DNA, CDR3 protein. The D gene is left open where the match is weak. Not all rows give a size; the values are once, few, many and, for expanded clones, a class.

v_gene: TRBV28
j_gene: TRBJ2-3
d_gene: NA
abundance: NA
CDR3nt: TGTGCCAGCAGTGGGGGGGGCAGGACAGATACGCAGTATTTT
CDR3aa: CASSGGGRTDTQYF

v_gene: TRBV20-1
j_gene: TRBJ1-2
d_gene: NA
abundance: once
CDR3nt: TGCAGTGGCCGGGGTAACTATGGCTACACCTTC
CDR3aa: CSGRGNYGYTF

v_gene: TRBV7-3
j_gene: TRBJ2-2
d_gene: TRBD2
abundance: NA
CDR3nt: TGTGCCAGCAGGCCGGGAGGGCGCACCGGGGAGCTGTTTTTT
CDR3aa: CASRPGGRTGELFF

v_gene: TRBV27
j_gene: TRBJ2-1
d_gene: TRBD1
abundance: NA
CDR3nt: TGTGCCAGCAGCCGTCGACAGGGTCTGAATGAGCAGTTCTTC
CDR3aa: CASSRRQGLNEQFF

v_gene: TRBV15
j_gene: TRBJ2-1
d_gene: NA
abundance: NA
CDR3nt: TGTGCCACCAGCAGAGATACGGCTAGGAGGGATAATGAGCAGTTCTTC
CDR3aa: CATSRDTARRDNEQFF

v_gene: TRBV19
j_gene: TRBJ2-6
d_gene: TRBD2
abundance: NA
CDR3nt: TGTGCCAGTAGCCCCGGTACGGGGGGTGTCTTCTCTGGGGCCAACGTCCTGACTTTC
CDR3aa: CASSPGTGGVFSGANVLTF

v_gene: TRBV4-2
j_gene: TRBJ2-7
d_gene: NA
abundance: NA
CDR3nt: TGTGCCAGCAGCCAAGAGGGCAGCACTGCGACCTACGAGCAGTACTTC
CDR3aa: CASSQEGSTATYEQYF

v_gene: TRBV2
j_gene: TRBJ1-6
d_gene: NA
abundance: NA
CDR3nt: TGTGCCAGCACAGTGGGTTCGGGGGATAATTCACCCCTCCACTTT
CDR3aa: CASTVGSGDNSPLHF

v_gene: TRBV30
j_gene: TRBJ1-2
d_gene: TRBD1
abundance: NA
CDR3nt: TGTGCCTGGTCTCTTGGAGGGGGCGCGTGGGGCTACACCTTC
CDR3aa: CAWSLGGGAWGYTF

v_gene: TRBV7-9
j_gene: TRBJ2-2
d_gene: TRBD1
abundance: few
CDR3nt: TGTGCCAGCACCTTCGTGACAGGGCCGAACACCGGGGAGCTGTTTTTT
CDR3aa: CASTFVTGPNTGELFF

v_gene: TRBV19
j_gene: TRBJ2-7
d_gene: TRBD1
abundance: NA
CDR3nt: TGTGCCAGTAGTGCTCGCCGGGACAGGTCCTACGAGCAGTACTTC
CDR3aa: CASSARRDRSYEQYF

v_gene: TRBV5-8
j_gene: TRBJ1-6
d_gene: NA
abundance: NA
CDR3nt: TGTGCCAGCAGCTTAAAGAGAAGCTCCTATAATTCACCCCTCCACTTT
CDR3aa: CASSLKRSSYNSPLHF

v_gene: TRBV5-5
j_gene: TRBJ2-3
d_gene: TRBD1
abundance: NA
CDR3nt: TGTGCCAGCAGCTTGAAAGGCAGGGGGTTGACAGATACGCAGTATTTT
CDR3aa: CASSLKGRGLTDTQYF

v_gene: TRBV25-1
j_gene: TRBJ1-5
d_gene: TRBD1
abundance: NA
CDR3nt: TGTGCCAGCAGTGAATCCGGGACAGCAGATCAGCCCCAGCATTTT
CDR3aa: CASSESGTADQPQHF

v_gene: TRBV19
j_gene: TRBJ2-7
d_gene: TRBD1
abundance: NA
CDR3nt: TGTGCCAGTAGTCCGTACCCGACAGGGAGTCCCGAGCAGTACTTC
CDR3aa: CASSPYPTGSPEQYF

v_gene: TRBV28
j_gene: TRBJ2-1
d_gene: TRBD1
abundance: few
CDR3nt: TGTGCCAGCAGTTTCACAGGGGCCGCGAGCAATGAGCAGTTCTTC
CDR3aa: CASSFTGAASNEQFF

v_gene: TRBV5-4
j_gene: TRBJ2-7
d_gene: TRBD2
abundance: NA
CDR3nt: TGTGCCAGCAGCCTCCGGGGGGGTGAGGGCTACGAGCAGTACTTC
CDR3aa: CASSLRGGEGYEQYF

v_gene: TRBV30
j_gene: TRBJ2-1
d_gene: NA
abundance: NA
CDR3nt: TGTGCCTGGAGTGGGAGAATTCGTGTAGGCTCCTACAATGAGCAGTTCTTC
CDR3aa: CAWSGRIRVGSYNEQFF

v_gene: TRBV28
j_gene: TRBJ1-1
d_gene: NA
abundance: NA
CDR3nt: TGTGCCAGCAGTTCCTGGGCCATGAACACTGAAGCTTTCTTT
CDR3aa: CASSSWAMNTEAFF

v_gene: TRBV30
j_gene: TRBJ1-1
d_gene: TRBD1
abundance: NA
CDR3nt: TGTGCCTTACAGGGGGCGAGCACTGAAGCTTTCTTT
CDR3aa: CALQGASTEAFF

v_gene: TRBV3-1/TRBV3-2
j_gene: TRBJ2-2
d_gene: NA
abundance: NA
CDR3nt: TGTGCCAGCAGCCCCCCGGGGGTAGACACCGGGGAGCTGTTTTTT
CDR3aa: CASSPPGVDTGELFF

v_gene: TRBV5-4
j_gene: TRBJ2-3
d_gene: TRBD2
abundance: NA
CDR3nt: TGTGCCAGCAGCTTGGCGCCTAGCGGGGGGGCCAGGGATACGCAGTATTTT
CDR3aa: CASSLAPSGGARDTQYF

v_gene: TRBV29-1
j_gene: TRBJ1-2
d_gene: NA
abundance: NA
CDR3nt: TGCAGCGCTGATAGAAGAGGCTACACCTTC
CDR3aa: CSADRRGYTF

v_gene: TRBV7-9
j_gene: TRBJ2-2
d_gene: TRBD2
abundance: NA
CDR3nt: TGTGCCAGCAGCATAAGACTAGCGGGAGCGAACACCGGGGAGCTGTTTTTT
CDR3aa: CASSIRLAGANTGELFF

v_gene: TRBV5-4
j_gene: TRBJ1-3
d_gene: TRBD1
abundance: NA
CDR3nt: TGTGCCAGCAGCTCTCGACAGGGGTCCTCTGGAAACACCATATATTTT
CDR3aa: CASSSRQGSSGNTIYF

v_gene: TRBV28
j_gene: TRBJ1-3
d_gene: NA
abundance: NA
CDR3nt: TGTGCCAGCAGTTTAATATTGGGAGGATCTTTACACACCATATATTTT
CDR3aa: CASSLILGGSLHTIYF

v_gene: TRBV19
j_gene: TRBJ2-1
d_gene: NA
abundance: NA
CDR3nt: TGTGCCAGTAGTACCAACTCTAGGGCCGGACGAGGGAACAATGAGCAGTTCTTC
CDR3aa: CASSTNSRAGRGNNEQFF

v_gene: TRBV6-5
j_gene: TRBJ1-6
d_gene: NA
abundance: NA
CDR3nt: TGTGCCAGCAGTTACGGGCAGGGCTCCTATAATTCACCCCTCCACTTT
CDR3aa: CASSYGQGSYNSPLHF

v_gene: TRBV7-9
j_gene: TRBJ1-4
d_gene: TRBD1
abundance: NA
CDR3nt: TGTGCCAGCAGCCCCCCGGGACAGCTAGGAGAAAAACTGTTTTTT
CDR3aa: CASSPPGQLGEKLFF

v_gene: TRBV10-3
j_gene: TRBJ2-5
d_gene: TRBD1
abundance: NA
CDR3nt: TGTGCCATCAGTGCGGGCAGGGGGGAGACCCAGTACTTC
CDR3aa: CAISAGRGETQYF

v_gene: TRBV28
j_gene: TRBJ2-4
d_gene: NA
abundance: NA
CDR3nt: TGTGCCAGCAGTTTTAAGTGGGGGGAGGAAAACATTCAGTACTTC
CDR3aa: CASSFKWGEENIQYF

v_gene: TRBV18
j_gene: TRBJ1-1
d_gene: NA
abundance: once
CDR3nt: TGTGCCAGCTCCCCGACAGCCCTAGTCGCTGAAGCTTTCTTT
CDR3aa: CASSPTALVAEAFF

v_gene: TRBV27
j_gene: TRBJ2-3
d_gene: NA
abundance: NA
CDR3nt: TGTGCCAGCACCAAATGGGGAGCGGGACAGGGCACAGATACGCAGTATTTT
CDR3aa: CASTKWGAGQGTDTQYF

v_gene: TRBV7-2
j_gene: TRBJ2-3
d_gene: NA
abundance: NA
CDR3nt: TGTGCCAGCAGCTTAGGGGGTACGGGAACAGATACGCAGTATTTT
CDR3aa: CASSLGGTGTDTQYF

v_gene: TRBV10-3
j_gene: TRBJ1-6
d_gene: NA
abundance: NA
CDR3nt: TGTGCCATCAGTGAGGGGCAAGCTGATAATTCACCCCTCCACTTT
CDR3aa: CAISEGQADNSPLHF

v_gene: TRBV10-3
j_gene: TRBJ1-2
d_gene: TRBD1
abundance: NA
CDR3nt: TGTGCCATCAGTGAAGTAGGGGGACAGATCTATGGCTACACCTTC
CDR3aa: CAISEVGGQIYGYTF

v_gene: TRBV5-8
j_gene: TRBJ2-5
d_gene: TRBD1
abundance: NA
CDR3nt: TGTGCCAGCAGCCGCGGACAGGAACAAGAGACCCAGTACTTC
CDR3aa: CASSRGQEQETQYF

v_gene: TRBV2
j_gene: TRBJ1-2
d_gene: NA
abundance: NA
CDR3nt: TGTGCCACCCTCCGGACGGATAAAGCGGGCTATGGCTACACCTTC
CDR3aa: CATLRTDKAGYGYTF

v_gene: TRBV14
j_gene: TRBJ2-1
d_gene: NA
abundance: NA
CDR3nt: TGTGCCAGCAGCCTATACAATGAGCAGTTCTTC
CDR3aa: CASSLYNEQFF

v_gene: TRBV5-4
j_gene: TRBJ1-2
d_gene: TRBD1
abundance: few
CDR3nt: TGTGCCAGCAGCTTAACAGGGGCCTATGGCTACACCTTC
CDR3aa: CASSLTGAYGYTF

v_gene: TRBV4-1
j_gene: TRBJ2-3
d_gene: TRBD2
abundance: NA
CDR3nt: TGCGCCAGCAGCCAAGAACCTCCGGGACTAGTATTGGATACGCAGTATTTT
CDR3aa: CASSQEPPGLVLDTQYF

v_gene: TRBV7-3
j_gene: TRBJ1-1
d_gene: NA
abundance: NA
CDR3nt: TGTGCCAGCAGCTTAACGGGGGGTAGGACTGAAGCTTTCTTT
CDR3aa: CASSLTGGRTEAFF

v_gene: TRBV3-1/TRBV3-2
j_gene: TRBJ2-5
d_gene: TRBD1
abundance: NA
CDR3nt: TGTGCCAGCAGCCTCCAGGCAGGGGGCTTAGAGACCCAGTACTTC
CDR3aa: CASSLQAGGLETQYF

v_gene: TRBV7-8
j_gene: TRBJ1-6
d_gene: TRBD1
abundance: NA
CDR3nt: TGTGCCAGCAGCTTAAGGGACAGCACCTATAATTCACCCCTCCACTTT
CDR3aa: CASSLRDSTYNSPLHF

v_gene: TRBV5-1
j_gene: TRBJ1-2
d_gene: NA
abundance: NA
CDR3nt: TGCGCCAGCAGCTTGGACAGGGACCACTATGGCTACACCTTC
CDR3aa: CASSLDRDHYGYTF

v_gene: TRBV10-3
j_gene: TRBJ1-4
d_gene: NA
abundance: few
CDR3nt: TGTGCCATCAGTGAGTTCATGCCCGGGACAACCTCCGAAGCCATTCTTGAAAAACTGTTTTTT
CDR3aa: CAISEFMPGTTSEAILEKLFF

v_gene: TRBV28
j_gene: TRBJ2-1
d_gene: TRBD2
abundance: NA
CDR3nt: TGTGCCAGCAGATACTCCGGGACTAGACACAATGAGCAGTTCTTC
CDR3aa: CASRYSGTRHNEQFF

v_gene: TRBV7-3
j_gene: TRBJ2-4
d_gene: TRBD1
abundance: NA
CDR3nt: TGTGCCAGCAGCCTATCAGGGGGCGCAGGCAAAAACATTCAGTACTTC
CDR3aa: CASSLSGGAGKNIQYF